This T cell receptor beta chain was identified in a study of blood T cell repertoires in COVID-19. For the study at large: In each case, the material was cDNA or gDNA derived from T cells, B-cell-depleted T cells, or PBMCs.

Looked up from germline, CDR1 is SEHNR and CDR2 is FQNEAQ (reference sequence). V lost 4 bases, J lost 4 bases, and 13 bases lay in between. The CDR3 sequence is 14 residues long. In the original workflow: Scientists estimated how many nucleated cells there were by amplifying reference gene primers. This table comes from immunoSEQ multiplex PCR, and its TCRdb copy is limited to in-frame clones, with some not included. V and J calls and clone size are those listed in that table; D and trimming were worked out from the DNA. The repertoire consists of fewer than 250,000 clones, with roughly 85% occurring once and the leading ten covering less than 4%. This clone appeared many times.

The source material was PBMCs or T cells enriched from blood (not recorded which). The clonotype originates from a woman aged 35 to 49 who had been exposed to COVID-19. The chain employs TRBV7-9 and TRBJ1-2; perhaps TRBD1 as D (5 bases). This CDR3 is CASSSDSSGYGYTF. CDR3 DNA: TGTGCCAGCAGCTCCGACAGCTCCGGCTATGGCTACACCTTC.